This is a list of T cell receptor beta chains from one sample in a study of T cells after yellow fever vaccination. Using its own MiXCR run on the 5' RACE reads, TCRdb lists one record per CDR3 protein. The sample contains more than 300,000 distinct CDR3 sequences, about 6.9% of which appear only once. The sequenced sample was PBMCs, obtained about 49 days after the first yellow fever vaccination. These receptor sequences come from a man younger than 35 who received the YFV17D yellow fever vaccine. CDR3s include the opening cysteine and the closing phenylalanine or tryptophan. D genes are given only for firm matches.

D,V,J,CDR3
.,TRBV29-1,TRBJ1-3,CSVVSSGNTIYF
.,TRBV7-2,TRBJ2-7,CASSPSSAYEQYF
.,TRBV25-1,TRBJ2-5,CASSGPGRRAQYF
.,TRBV6-1,TRBJ2-7,CASRFQGGTYEQYF
.,TRBV30,TRBJ2-1,CAWIGGVSSYNEQFF
.,TRBV20-1,TRBJ1-4,CSAQGGDEKLFF
.,TRBV7-9,TRBJ2-7,CASSPDRRDNSYEQYF
.,TRBV10-3,TRBJ1-2,CAISDLWGYSYTF
.,TRBV5-1,TRBJ2-6,CASTLGRASGANVLTF
.,TRBV9,TRBJ2-5,CASSVGRPGETQYF
.,TRBV6-2/TRBV6-3,TRBJ2-6,CASSYRGLSGANVLTF
TRBD1,TRBV7-9,TRBJ2-3,CASSPGTGGPDTQYF
.,TRBV20-1,TRBJ1-1,CSASQEPTEAFF
.,TRBV5-1,TRBJ2-3,CASSLGDPSTDTQYF
TRBD2,TRBV4-1,TRBJ2-1,CASSQELAGANEQFF
.,TRBV6-1,TRBJ1-5,CASIKIGQANQPQHF
TRBD1,TRBV5-6,TRBJ1-1,CASRDRGRGNTEAFF
TRBD1,TRBV11-2,TRBJ1-5,CASSLNFLGQGGGQPQHF
.,TRBV7-9,TRBJ2-7,CASSLVGRADYEQYF
.,TRBV5-1,TRBJ2-5,CASSLALGRQETQYF
.,TRBV12-3/TRBV12-4,TRBJ1-6,CASSFGGQGSPLHF
.,TRBV28,TRBJ2-6,CASKVSGGANVLTF
.,TRBV5-1,TRBJ1-2,CASSLEALDRFGTYGYTF
.,TRBV20-1,TRBJ2-3,CSAPRGTGDTQYF
TRBD1,TRBV12-3/TRBV12-4,TRBJ1-5,CASRGTGVNNQPQHF
TRBD1,TRBV10-3,TRBJ2-6,CAISDGTGPGANVLTF
.,TRBV7-8,TRBJ1-1,CASRPLTVNTEAFF
TRBD2,TRBV20-1,TRBJ2-2,CSARDPGGDTGELFF
.,TRBV7-2,TRBJ1-2,CASSLGQDSNYGYTF
.,TRBV2,TRBJ2-3,CAIHEQSPTDTQYF
.,TRBV5-1,TRBJ2-7,CASSLWGQGSREQYF
.,TRBV20-1,TRBJ2-7,CSARGLSYEQYF
.,TRBV7-8,TRBJ2-2,CASSLAQAYTGELFF
.,TRBV11-2,TRBJ2-1,CASSLKGIYEQFF
.,TRBV7-2,TRBJ1-1,CASSLYQGDTEAFF
.,TRBV7-3,TRBJ2-2,CASSFRPPNTGELFF
.,TRBV27,TRBJ1-2,CASSLSGGFSYGYTF
TRBD1,TRBV19,TRBJ1-5,CASSMTGGGQPQHF
.,TRBV4-2,TRBJ2-5,CASSQERQTQYF
TRBD1,TRBV11-2,TRBJ2-1,CASSGNRQGLEIF
.,TRBV12-3/TRBV12-4,TRBJ1-1,CATRVNTEAFF